A single sample is the source of the 30 T cell receptor beta chains below, sequenced in a study of blood T cell repertoires in COVID-19. The method was immunoSEQ multiplex PCR; TCRdb's version includes in-frame clones alone and lacks a portion of them. The sample lists 200,000 to 250,000 clones, over 80% occurring once. Sequencing input: peripheral blood. The receptors here all came from a woman in her thirties with COVID-19, enrolled during active disease.

This chain connects TRBV11-1 to TRBJ1-2, with TRBD1 as a possible D gene (6 bases). The CDR3 runs 15 residues. Germline CDR1 reads SGHAT; CDR2 reads FQDESV (reference sequence). V was shortened by 4 bases and J by 0 bases, with 12 bases between the two germline ends. The CDR3 bases are TGTGCCAGCAGCTCGGACAGCAGGTCTAACTATGGCTACACCTTC. Translated, it gives CASSSDSRSNYGYTF.

The V call is TRBV2, the J call TRBJ2-5; 9 bases are shared with TRBD1. CDR1 is SNHLY and CDR2 is FYNNEI in the germline V gene. The CDR3 loop spans 12 amino acids. The junction had 5 bases not matched to a gene; V was cut back by 10 bases and J by 5 bases. As DNA, the CDR3 is TGTGCCAACGGACAGGGGAGGGAGACCCAGTACTTC. Encoded protein: CANGQGRETQYF. Using reference TRBV2 and TRBJ2-5 for the parts outside the CDR3, the full variable domain is EPEVTQTPSHQVTQMGQEVILRCVPISNHLYFYWYRQILGQKVEFLVSFYNNEISEKSEIFDDQFSVERPDGSNFTLKIRSTKLEDSAMYFCANGQGRETQYFGPGTRLLVL.

This chain uses TRBV11-2 with TRBJ2-1; TRBD2 aligns across 7 bases. The ends lost 4 bases at V and 0 bases at J; junction bases unmatched: 9. CDR1 and CDR2 from the germline V gene are SGHAT and FQNNGV. The CDR3 length is 17 residues. This CDR3 is CASSYPRAGSSYNEQFF. CDR3 DNA: TGTGCCAGCAGCTATCCACGAGCGGGGAGCTCCTACAATGAGCAGTTCTTC.

This rearrangement joins TRBV5-6 to TRBJ1-1, with TRBD1 matching over 10 bases. The CDR3 contains 16 residues. Trimming removed 0 bases from V and 5 bases from J; junction bases left unmatched: 7. Germline V gives CDR1 SGHDT, CDR2 YYEEEE. CDR3 sequence reads: CASSLGAPGQGTEAFF. The DNA of the CDR3 is TGTGCCAGCAGCTTGGGGGCCCCGGGACAGGGGACTGAAGCTTTCTTT.

This chain uses TRBV5-1 with TRBJ1-1; D is perhaps TRBD1 (6 bases). This CDR3 has 14 residues. Germline V gene sequence: CDR1 SGHRS, CDR2 YFSETQ. V lost 1 base and J 0 bases, leaving 7 bases between the germline ends. CDR3: CASSLRQVNTEAFF. The CDR3 region has the DNA TGCGCCAGCAGCTTGAGACAGGTGAACACTGAAGCTTTCTTT. Using reference TRBV5-1 and TRBJ1-1 for the parts outside the CDR3, the full variable domain is KAGVTQTPRYLIKTRGQQVTLSCSPISGHRSVSWYQQTPGQGLQFLFEYFSETQRNKGNFPGRFSGRQFSNSRSEMNVSTLELGDSALYLCASSLRQVNTEAFFGQGTRLTVV.

The chain employs TRBV12-5 and TRBJ2-2; D may be TRBD1 (5 bases). CDR3 size: 12 residues. Per germline, CDR1 LGHNT and CDR2 FRNRAP. In DNA, the CDR3 is TGTGCCACAGGAAGGGACACCGGGGAGCTGTTTTTT. It codes for CATGRDTGELFF.

V is TRBV6-4 and J is TRBJ1-1, with 11 bases that match TRBD1. There are 14 residues in the CDR3. V lost 4 bases, J lost 4 bases, and 2 bases stayed unmatched. Germline lookup yields CDR1 MRHNA and CDR2 SNTAGT. CDR3 coding DNA: TGTGCCAGCAGTGCCGGGACAGGGGGCACTGAAGCTTTCTTT. Translated, it gives CASSAGTGGTEAFF.

The chain has TRBV7-2 and TRBJ2-5, with 15 bases that match TRBD2. Germline CDR1 is SGHTA and CDR2 is FQGNSA. Trimming at V came to 1 base and at J to 5 bases, leaving 8 bases not matched to a gene. The CDR3 contains 18 residues. The CDR3 nucleotides are TGTGCCAGCAGCTTAGGGGGACTAGCGGGGGGACTCACGGAGACCCAGTACTTC. Translation: CASSLGGLAGGLTETQYF.

The J gene is TRBJ2-1, the V gene TRBV6-2 or TRBV6-3; 8 bases line up with TRBD2. This CDR3 contains 15 residues. The V and J ends lost 5 bases and 8 bases, in that order; junction bases with no gene match: 11. Germline loops: CDR1 MNHEY, CDR2 SVGEGT. The chain's CDR3 is CASSPHRTSIYEQFF. The CDR3 DNA reads TGTGCCAGCAGTCCCCATCGGACTAGCATCTATGAGCAGTTCTTC.

The gene calls are TRBV20-1 and TRBJ1-1; tentatively, D is TRBD1 (5 bases). The germline gives CDR1 DFQATT, CDR2 SNEGSKA (reference sequence). This CDR3 is 13 amino acids long. V lost 3 bases, J lost 5 bases, and 13 bases lay in between. CDR3 residues: CSASYQGGTEAFF. The CDR3 region has the DNA TGCAGTGCTAGTTATCAGGGAGGGACTGAAGCTTTCTTT.

This chain uses TRBV5-1 with TRBJ1-2, with 9 nucleotides matching TRBD1. Germline CDR1 and CDR2: SGHRS and YFSETQ. Germline trimming cut 4 bases from V and 2 bases from J; bases unmatched to any gene: 6. This CDR3 is 15 amino acids long. The DNA for the CDR3 is TGCGCCAGCAGCCTGATGGGACAGGGAAACTATGGCTACACCTTC. Protein product: CASSLMGQGNYGYTF.

V gene TRBV15 combines with J gene TRBJ2-5; D might be TRBD1 (6 bases). The length of the CDR3 is 12 residues. Trimming pared 4 bases from V and 4 bases from J, leaving 7 bases between. Germline V CDR1 and CDR2: LNHNV, YYDKDF (reference sequence). DNA of the CDR3: TGTGCCACCAGCACCAGGGGAGAGACCCAGTACTTC. It yields the protein CATSTRGETQYF.

This chain uses TRBV27 with TRBJ2-7; tentative D call: TRBD2 (6 bases). Trimming left V 0 bases short and J 6 bases short, with 12 bases between. CDR1 and CDR2 (germline): MNHEY, SMNVEV (reference sequence). The CDR3 totals 14 residues. Written as DNA, the CDR3 is TGTGCCAGCAGTTTATCGCTAGCGCTCGGCGAGCAGTACTTC. It codes for CASSLSLALGEQYF.

This chain uses TRBV7-9 with TRBJ2-2, with 7 bases identical to TRBD1. Trimming at V came to 1 base and at J to 2 bases, leaving 1 base not matched to a gene. CDR1 SEHNR and CDR2 FQNEAQ come from the germline V gene (reference sequence). The CDR3 loop spans 15 amino acids. CDR3 residues: CASSLGDSNTGELFF. DNA of the CDR3: TGTGCCAGCAGCTTAGGGGACAGCAACACCGGGGAGCTGTTTTTT.

This clone was picked up a small number of times. This rearrangement joins TRBV9 to TRBJ2-1, with 9 bases matching TRBD1. Germline lookup yields CDR1 SGDLS and CDR2 YYNGEE. V shed 4 bases, J shed 6 bases, and the junction held 11 bases outside the gene matches. This CDR3 spans 16 amino acids. The CDR3 sequence: CASSTDYRGRSNEQFF. The DNA of the CDR3 is TGTGCCAGCAGCACCGACTACAGGGGGCGAAGCAATGAGCAGTTCTTC.

V and J are TRBV27 and TRBJ1-2; D is unclear. V was cut by 6 bases and J by 4 bases, with 15 bases left in between. Germline V CDR1 and CDR2: MNHEY, SMNVEV (reference sequence). This CDR3 is built from 14 residues. The CDR3 DNA sequence: TGTGCCAGCAGCCCCCGGGAGACCCTCTATGGCTACACCTTC. Protein sequence: CASSPRETLYGYTF.

The V gene is TRBV5-6, the J gene TRBJ2-1; 9 bases map to TRBD1. V trimming: 3 bases; J trimming: 8 bases; junction bases outside the gene matches: 9. The germline V gene encodes CDR1 SGHDT and CDR2 YYEEEE. This CDR3 is built from 15 residues. CDR3 nucleotide sequence: TGTGCCAGCAGCTCACCCGGGACAGGGAGCGATGAGCAGTTCTTC. Translating gives CASSSPGTGSDEQFF.

The V call is TRBV5-6, the J call TRBJ2-3; D possibly corresponds to TRBD2 (5 bases). Trimming shortened V by 3 bases and J by 2 bases, and 13 bases separated the two germline ends. Germline V gene lookup returns CDR1 SGHDT and CDR2 YYEEEE. CDR3 size: 15 residues. The CDR3 region has the DNA TGTGCCAGCAGCTCGGGTCTGGAGGACACAGATACGCAGTATTTT. It encodes CASSSGLEDTDTQYF.

The chain links TRBV20-1 to TRBJ2-1; TRBD2 aligns across 8 bases. The germline CDR1 and CDR2 sequences are DFQATT and SNEGSKA (reference sequence). Germline trimming cut 3 bases from V and 6 bases from J; bases unmatched to any gene: 10. The CDR3 runs to 15 residues. CDR3 in amino acids: CSASNPSGQSNEQFF. In DNA form, the CDR3 reads TGCAGTGCTAGTAATCCTAGCGGGCAGAGCAATGAGCAGTTCTTC.

This sequence joins TRBV20-1 and TRBJ2-4, with 7 positions matching TRBD1. Trimming took 6 bases from V and 11 from J; bases not matched to a gene: 7. This CDR3 has 11 amino acids. Germline V gene sequence: CDR1 DFQATT, CDR2 SNEGSKA (reference sequence). The chain's CDR3 is CSATRTGVQYF. The CDR3, as DNA: TGCAGTGCGACCCGAACAGGGGTTCAGTACTTC.

V and J are TRBV11-2 and TRBJ2-2, with 7 bases aligning to TRBD2. Looked up from germline, CDR1 is SGHAT and CDR2 is FQNNGV. CDR3 length equals 18 residues. V lost 2 bases, J lost 1 base, and 10 bases stayed unmatched. The CDR3, as DNA: TGTGCCAGCAGCTTACCCGACTGGACTAGACGGAACACCGGGGAGCTGTTTTTT. It codes for CASSLPDWTRRNTGELFF.

This clone was recorded once. The gene calls are TRBV27 and TRBJ1-1, with D possibly matching TRBD1 (6 bases). CDR1 and CDR2 (germline): MNHEY, SMNVEV (reference sequence). V lost 1 base and J lost 1, with 10 bases in between. The length of the CDR3 is 15 residues. The CDR3, as DNA: TGTGCCAGCAGTTTATTCCCGACAGGGAACACTGAAGCTTTCTTT. It encodes CASSLFPTGNTEAFF.

The chain is built from TRBV6-5 and TRBJ2-1; 9 bases agree with TRBD2. Per germline, CDR1 MNHEY and CDR2 SVGAGI. V was clipped by 5 bases and J by 6 bases; unmatched bases: 5. CDR3 length equals 14 residues. The DNA of the CDR3 is TGTGCCAGCAGTCACCCGCGGGGGGGCAATGAGCAGTTCTTC. This translates into CASSHPRGGNEQFF.

This clone was detected once. The gene calls are TRBV2 and TRBJ2-5, with unresolved D. CDR1 is SNHLY, CDR2 FYNNEI, per germline. The ends were cut back, 1 base at V and 5 bases at J, with 11 bases in the middle. The CDR3 is 14 amino acids. The CDR3 here is CASSEESGYETQYF. The CDR3 bases are TGTGCCAGCAGTGAAGAGTCAGGTTACGAGACCCAGTACTTC.

This clone was counted a single time. In nucleotides, the CDR3 is TGTGCCAGCAGCTTGCGACAGCGTAACTATGGCTACACCTTC. Its translation: CASSLRQRNYGYTF. The chain is built from TRBV5-6 and TRBJ1-2; the D gene is possibly TRBD1 (5 bases). The germline CDR1 and CDR2 sequences are SGHDT and YYEEEE. The ends were cut back, 1 base at V and 1 base at J, with 8 bases in the middle. CDR3 length: 14 amino acids.

This sequence joins TRBV19 and TRBJ1-4, with D tentatively TRBD1 (6 bases). CDR3 size: 16 residues. V gave up 3 bases and J gave up 6 bases, with 17 bases separating them. The germline gives CDR1 LNHDA, CDR2 SQIVND (reference sequence). Here the CDR3 reads CASSILRGGADEKLFF. The CDR3 coding sequence is TGTGCCAGTAGTATCTTGCGGGGGGGCGCCGATGAAAAACTGTTTTTT.

The chain recombines TRBV2 with TRBJ2-2; TRBD1 matches 9 bases. Germline lookup yields CDR1 SNHLY and CDR2 FYNNEI. Losses at the gene ends were 6 bases for V and 6 bases for J; bases not matched to a gene: 8. CDR3 length: 15 residues. CDR3 sequence: CASSPDRGKSGELFF. The CDR3 DNA reads TGTGCCAGCAGCCCGGACAGGGGAAAGTCCGGGGAGCTGTTTTTT.

In this sample, this clone turned up many times. The chain has TRBV27 and TRBJ2-7, with TRBD2 as a possible D gene (5 bases). Germline lookup yields CDR1 MNHEY and CDR2 SMNVEV (reference sequence). Between the trimmed V and J ends, which lost 3 bases and 6 bases, there was a span of 9 bases. The CDR3 is 12 amino acids. The CDR3 bases are TGTGCCAGCAGTTTTCGGGCGGGCGAGCAGTACTTC. This sequence encodes CASSFRAGEQYF.

This clone was seen just once. The chain recombines TRBV27 with TRBJ1-1; D uncertain. Germline V CDR1 and CDR2: MNHEY, SMNVEV (reference sequence). This CDR3 has 11 amino acids. Trimming left V 8 bases short and J 3 bases short, with 7 bases between. This CDR3 is CASFADTEAFF. CDR3 DNA: TGTGCCAGCTTTGCGGACACTGAAGCTTTCTTT.

This sequence joins TRBV5-1 and TRBJ1-5, with TRBD1 matching over 10 bases. The ends lost 0 bases at V and 1 base at J; junction bases unmatched: 10. The germline V gene has CDR1 SGHRS and CDR2 YFSETQ. The CDR3 is made up of 19 amino acids. The CDR3 bases are TGCGCCAGCAGCTTGGCTTCAGGGACAGGGGCTTGGAGCAATCAGCCCCAGCATTTT. Its protein is CASSLASGTGAWSNQPQHF.